The 13 T cell receptor beta chains below come from one sample, sequenced in a study of blood T cells in healthy people across ages. A sample-barcoded 5' primer and a J-beta primer mix were used in a second PCR of about 7 to 11 cycles. Using its own MiXCR run on the 5' RACE reads, TCRdb lists one record per CDR3 protein. The profile shows over 700,000 distinct CDR3 sequences, about 53% of them singletons. The sequenced sample consisted of blood. These receptors all come from a man at least 80 years old in good health.

V and J are TRBV10-3 and TRBJ2-5; 12 bases agree with TRBD2. Trimming removed 2 bases from V and 0 bases from J; junction bases left unmatched: 10. The CDR3 is 19 residues long. Germline V gene sequence: CDR1 ENHRY, CDR2 SYGVKD. The CDR3 sequence is CAISEIGLAGGRYQETQYF. The CDR3, as DNA: TGTGCCATCAGTGAGATTGGCCTAGCGGGAGGGCGGTACCAAGAGACCCAGTACTTC.

The chain combines TRBV7-2 with TRBJ1-1, with TRBD1 identical over 7 bases. J was trimmed by 4 bases and V by 0 bases; bases with no gene match: 2. Germline V gene lookup returns CDR1 SGHTA and CDR2 FQGNSA. The CDR3 is 14 residues long. CDR3 DNA: TGTGCCAGCAGCTTAGCCAGGGGGGCCACTGAAGCTTTCTTT. Translation gives CASSLARGATEAFF.

The sample holds a few counts of this clonotype. The rearrangement uses TRBV20-1 and TRBJ2-7; the match to TRBD1 covers 9 bases. Germline CDR1 DFQATT, CDR2 SNEGSKA (reference sequence). The V segment lost 6 bases and the J segment 1 base; nucleotides outside the gene matches: 4. The CDR3 consists of 13 residues. CDR3 residues: CSARTGVSYEQYF. Here the CDR3 DNA reads TGCAGTGCAAGGACAGGGGTATCCTACGAGCAGTACTTC.

V usage is TRBV4-2 and J usage is TRBJ1-1, with D maybe TRBD1 (6 bases). In germline, CDR1 is LGHNA, CDR2 YNFKEQ. This CDR3 has 15 amino acids. The ends were cut back, 2 bases at V and 2 bases at J, with 12 bases in the middle. CDR3 sequence reads: CASSQPGHQNTEAFF. In nucleotides, the CDR3 is TGTGCCAGCAGCCAACCGGGACACCAAAACACTGAAGCTTTCTTT.

To note about this clonotype: Possible read error: a much larger clone is one base away. This chain joins TRBV29-1 and TRBJ2-7, with 7 bases lining up with TRBD2. The CDR3 sequence is 14 residues long. Per germline, CDR1 SQVTM and CDR2 ANQGSEA. V shed 8 bases and J 7 bases; nucleotides not matched to a gene: 17. CDR3 in amino acids: CSSRGGPGHNEQYF. CDR3 nucleotides: TGCAGCTCCCGGGGAGGGCCCGGGCACAATGAGCAGTACTTC.

This clonotype was seen only a few times. CDR3 nucleotides: TGCAGCGTCGGGGGATCTAATGGCTACACCTTC. Protein: CSVGGSNGYTF. The chain has TRBV29-1 and TRBJ1-2; tentative D call: TRBD1 (5 bases). V dropped 6 bases and J dropped 6 bases, with 11 bases sitting between them. Germline V gene sequence: CDR1 SQVTM, CDR2 ANQGSEA. The CDR3 loop spans 11 amino acids.

This clonotype was seen only a few times. The chain carries TRBV7-2 and TRBJ1-6, with D maybe TRBD1 (6 bases). This CDR3 is 18 amino acids long. The V gene lost 4 bases and the J gene lost 7 bases, with 23 bases spanning the gap. From germline, CDR1 is SGHTA and CDR2 FQGNSA. CDR3 sequence: CASSSEPFPGTLNSPLHF. The CDR3 DNA sequence: TGTGCCAGCAGCTCCGAACCGTTTCCCGGGACACTCAATTCACCCCTCCACTTT.

This clonotype showed up just once. The CDR3 DNA follows: TGTGCCAGCAGTAGGGATCTAGACCACACTGAAGCTTTCTTT. It is translated as CASSRDLDHTEAFF. This rearrangement joins TRBV25-1 to TRBJ1-1; no clear D gene. The CDR3 is made up of 14 amino acids. Per the germline V gene, CDR1 is MGHDK and CDR2 is SYGVNS. The V end was cut by 5 bases, the J end by 3 bases, with 13 bases between. Filled out from reference TRBV25-1 and TRBJ1-1, the complete variable domain reads EADIYQTPRYLVIGTGKKITLECSQTMGHDKMYWYQQDPGMELHLIHYSYGVNSTEKGDLSSESTVSRIRTEHFPLTLESARPSHTSQYLCASSRDLDHTEAFFGQGTRLTVV.

This clonotype has at least ten counts. The J gene is TRBJ2-6, the V gene TRBV20-1; 10 nucleotides align to TRBD1. V dropped 0 bases and J dropped 1; count of bases not matched to a gene: 3. The CDR3 is 17 amino acids. Germline CDR1 and CDR2: DFQATT and SNEGSKA (reference sequence). Written as DNA, the CDR3 is TGCAGTGCTAGAGAGACAGGGGGCAGATCTGGGGCCAACGTCCTGACTTTC. Encoded protein: CSARETGGRSGANVLTF.

This chain links TRBV20-1 with TRBJ2-5; a possible D gene is TRBD1 (6 bases). The DNA end lines up better with TRBJ2-7; the J call may be wrong. This CDR3 contains 13 residues. CDR1 and CDR2 from the germline V gene are DFQATT and SNEGSKA (reference sequence). The CDR3 DNA is TGCAGTGCTCCCAGACAGGACCTCTACGAGCAGTACTTC. Protein product: CSAPRQDLYEQYF.

This clonotype was found a few times. This chain uses TRBV28 with TRBJ2-4, with 10 bases lining up with TRBD1. The DNA end favors TRBJ2-7, so the J call may be wrong. CDR1 MDHEN and CDR2 SYDVKM come from the germline V gene. This CDR3 contains 13 residues. CDR3: CASIPTGGGEQYF. Here the CDR3 DNA reads TGTGCCAGCATCCCGACAGGGGGCGGCGAGCAGTACTTC.

The table lists this clonotype with a few counts. V usage is TRBV7-2 and J usage is TRBJ2-1, with D tentatively TRBD2 (5 bases). CDR1 SGHTA and CDR2 FQGNSA come from the germline V gene. Deletions cut 3 bases from V and 5 bases from J, with 8 bases between. This CDR3 spans 13 amino acids. CDR3 bases: TGTGCCAGCAGCTTTAAGCGGAACAATGAGCAGTTCTTC. Its translation: CASSFKRNNEQFF. The entire variable domain, with the rest obtained from reference TRBV7-2 and TRBJ2-1, is as follows: GAGVSQSPSNKVTEKGKDVELRCDPISGHTALYWYRQSLGQGLEFLIYFQGNSAPDKSGLPSDRFSAERTGGSVSTLTIQRTQQEDSAVYLCASSFKRNNEQFFGPGTRLTVL.

This clonotype showed up just once. The genes are TRBV3-1 and TRBJ2-1; 7 nucleotides match TRBD2. This CDR3 region has 14 residues. From germline, CDR1 is LGHDT and CDR2 YNNKEL (reference sequence). Trimming cost V 3 bases and J 6 bases; bases outside gene matches: 5. Here the CDR3 reads CASSHNGGSNEQFF. The CDR3 region has the DNA TGTGCCAGCAGCCACAACGGGGGGAGCAATGAGCAGTTCTTC.